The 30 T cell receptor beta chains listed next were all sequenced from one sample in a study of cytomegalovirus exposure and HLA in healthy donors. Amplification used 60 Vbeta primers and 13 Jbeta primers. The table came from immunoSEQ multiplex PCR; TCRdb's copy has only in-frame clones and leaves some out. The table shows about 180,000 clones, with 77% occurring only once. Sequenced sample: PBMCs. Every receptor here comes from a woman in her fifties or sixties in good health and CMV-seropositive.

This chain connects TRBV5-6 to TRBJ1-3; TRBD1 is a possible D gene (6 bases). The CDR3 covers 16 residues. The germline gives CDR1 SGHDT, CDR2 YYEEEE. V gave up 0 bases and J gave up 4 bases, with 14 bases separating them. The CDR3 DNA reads TGTGCCAGCAGCTTGGATGGGGGGGCGACGGGAAACACCATATATTTT. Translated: CASSLDGGATGNTIYF.

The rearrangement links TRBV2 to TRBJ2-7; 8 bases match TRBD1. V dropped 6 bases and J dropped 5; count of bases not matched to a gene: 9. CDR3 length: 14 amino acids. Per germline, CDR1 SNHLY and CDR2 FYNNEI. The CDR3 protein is CASRDRAPFHEQYF. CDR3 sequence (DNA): TGTGCCAGCAGGGACAGGGCTCCCTTCCACGAGCAGTACTTC. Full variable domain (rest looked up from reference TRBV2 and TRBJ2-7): EPEVTQTPSHQVTQMGQEVILRCVPISNHLYFYWYRQILGQKVEFLVSFYNNEISEKSEIFDDQFSVERPDGSNFTLKIRSTKLEDSAMYFCASRDRAPFHEQYFGPGTRLTVT.

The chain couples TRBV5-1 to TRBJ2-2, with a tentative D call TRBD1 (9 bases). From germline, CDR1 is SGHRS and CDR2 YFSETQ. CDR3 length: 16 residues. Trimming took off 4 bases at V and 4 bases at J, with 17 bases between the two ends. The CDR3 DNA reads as TGCGCCAGCAGCGTAGCGGGACAGGGAGGCACCGGGGAGCTGTTTTTT. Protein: CASSVAGQGGTGELFF.

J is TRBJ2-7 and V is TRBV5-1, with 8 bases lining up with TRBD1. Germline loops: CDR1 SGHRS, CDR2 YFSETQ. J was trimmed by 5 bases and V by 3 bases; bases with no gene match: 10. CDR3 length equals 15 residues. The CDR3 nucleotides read TGCGCCAGCAGCTCCGAGCGGACAGGGTTGGACGAGCAGTACTTC. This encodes CASSSERTGLDEQYF.

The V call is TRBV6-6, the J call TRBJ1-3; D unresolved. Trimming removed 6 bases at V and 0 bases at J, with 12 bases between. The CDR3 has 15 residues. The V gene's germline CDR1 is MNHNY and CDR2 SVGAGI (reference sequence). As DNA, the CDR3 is TGTGCCAGCAGCCTCCTGGGCTCCTCTGGAAACACCATATATTTT. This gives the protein CASSLLGSSGNTIYF.

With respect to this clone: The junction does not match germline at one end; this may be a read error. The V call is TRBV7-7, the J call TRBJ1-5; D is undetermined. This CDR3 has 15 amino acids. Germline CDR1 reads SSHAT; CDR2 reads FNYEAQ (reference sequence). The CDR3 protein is CASSSESDYDQPQHF. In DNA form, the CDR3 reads TGTGCTAGCAGCTCCGAAAGTGACTACGATCAGCCCCAGCATTTT.

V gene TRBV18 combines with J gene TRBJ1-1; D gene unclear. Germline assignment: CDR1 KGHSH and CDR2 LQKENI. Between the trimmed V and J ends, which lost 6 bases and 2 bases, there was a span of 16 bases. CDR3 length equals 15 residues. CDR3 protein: CASSLNPGRNTEAFF. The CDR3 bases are TGTGCCAGCTCGCTAAACCCCGGGAGAAACACTGAAGCTTTCTTT. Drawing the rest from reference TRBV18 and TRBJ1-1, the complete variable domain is NAGVMQNPRHLVRRRGQEARLRCSPMKGHSHVYWYRQLPEEGLKFMVYLQKENIIDESGMPKERFSAEFPKEGPSILRIQQVVRGDSAAYFCASSLNPGRNTEAFFGQGTRLTVV.

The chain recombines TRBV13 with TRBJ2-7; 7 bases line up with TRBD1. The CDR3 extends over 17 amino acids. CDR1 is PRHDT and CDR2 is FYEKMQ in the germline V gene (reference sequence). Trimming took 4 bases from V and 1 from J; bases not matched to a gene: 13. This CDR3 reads CASSSRDSALGSYEQYF. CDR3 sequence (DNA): TGTGCCAGCAGCTCCCGGGACAGCGCTCTGGGATCCTACGAGCAGTACTTC.

DNA of the CDR3: TGTGCCAGCAGCTTAGGGTCGGTTGATTTTCCAAACATTCAGTACTTC. Encoded protein: CASSLGSVDFPNIQYF. The J gene is TRBJ2-4, the V gene TRBV11-3; no clear D gene. Germline V gives CDR1 SGHNT, CDR2 YENEEA. The V and J ends lost 1 base and 6 bases respectively, with 16 bases between them. The CDR3 is 16 residues long.

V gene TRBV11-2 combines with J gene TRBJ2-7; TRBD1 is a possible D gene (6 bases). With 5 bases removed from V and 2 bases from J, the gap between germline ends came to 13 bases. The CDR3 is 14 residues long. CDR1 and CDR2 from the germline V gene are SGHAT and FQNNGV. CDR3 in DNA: TGTGCCAGCAGCGAGGGACACCCAACCTACGAGCAGTACTTC. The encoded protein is CASSEGHPTYEQYF.

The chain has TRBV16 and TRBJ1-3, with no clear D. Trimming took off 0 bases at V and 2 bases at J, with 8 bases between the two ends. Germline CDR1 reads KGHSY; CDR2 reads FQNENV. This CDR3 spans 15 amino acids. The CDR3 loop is CASSQSRTAGNTIYF. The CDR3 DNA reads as TGTGCCAGCAGCCAATCGCGAACAGCTGGAAACACCATATATTTT.

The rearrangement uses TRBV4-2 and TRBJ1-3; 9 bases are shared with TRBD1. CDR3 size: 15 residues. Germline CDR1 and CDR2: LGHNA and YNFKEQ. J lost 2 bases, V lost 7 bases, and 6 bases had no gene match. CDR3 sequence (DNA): TGTGCCAGCACCCAGGACAGGGGAACTGGAAACACCATATATTTT. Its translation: CASTQDRGTGNTIYF.

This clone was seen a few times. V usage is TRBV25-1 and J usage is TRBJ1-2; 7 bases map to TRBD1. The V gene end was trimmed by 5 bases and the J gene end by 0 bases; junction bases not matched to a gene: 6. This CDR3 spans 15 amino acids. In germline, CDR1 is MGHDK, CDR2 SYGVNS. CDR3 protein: CASSPYGTANYGYTF. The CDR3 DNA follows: TGTGCCAGCAGTCCTTACGGGACAGCTAACTATGGCTACACCTTC.

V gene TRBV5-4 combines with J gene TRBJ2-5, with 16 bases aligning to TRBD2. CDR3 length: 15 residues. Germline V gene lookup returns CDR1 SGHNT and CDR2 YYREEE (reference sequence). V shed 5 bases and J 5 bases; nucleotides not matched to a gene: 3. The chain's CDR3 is CASRLGLAGGETQYF. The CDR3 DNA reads TGTGCCAGCAGGCTGGGACTAGCGGGAGGGGAGACCCAGTACTTC.

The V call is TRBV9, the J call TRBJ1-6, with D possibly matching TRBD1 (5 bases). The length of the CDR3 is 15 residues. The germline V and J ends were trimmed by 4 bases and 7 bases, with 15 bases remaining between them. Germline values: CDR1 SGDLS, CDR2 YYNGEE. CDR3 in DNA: TGTGCCAGCAGCTCGGGGGGGTCCCGCAATTCACCCCTCCACTTT. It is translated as CASSSGGSRNSPLHF. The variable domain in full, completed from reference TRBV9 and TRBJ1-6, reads DSGVTQTPKHLITATGQRVTLRCSPRSGDLSVYWYQQSLDQGLQFLIQYYNGEERAKGNILERFSAQQFPDLHSELNLSSLELGDSALYFCASSSGGSRNSPLHFGNGTRLTVT.

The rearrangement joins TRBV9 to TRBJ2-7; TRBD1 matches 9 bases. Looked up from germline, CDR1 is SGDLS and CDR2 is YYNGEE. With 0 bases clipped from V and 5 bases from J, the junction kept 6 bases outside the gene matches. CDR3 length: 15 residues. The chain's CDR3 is CASSVGTGGPNEQYF. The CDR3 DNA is TGTGCCAGCAGCGTAGGAACAGGGGGCCCCAACGAGCAGTACTTC.

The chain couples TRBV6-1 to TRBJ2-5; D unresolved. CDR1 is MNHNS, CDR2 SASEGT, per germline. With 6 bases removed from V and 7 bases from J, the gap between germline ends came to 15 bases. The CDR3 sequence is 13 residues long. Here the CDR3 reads CASSMTGLGTQYF. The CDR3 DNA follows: TGTGCCAGCAGCATGACTGGATTGGGGACCCAGTACTTC.

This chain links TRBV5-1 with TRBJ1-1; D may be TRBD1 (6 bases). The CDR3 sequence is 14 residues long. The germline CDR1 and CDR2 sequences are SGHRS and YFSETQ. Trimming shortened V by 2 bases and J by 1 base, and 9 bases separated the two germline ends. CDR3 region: CASSLGQSNTEAFF. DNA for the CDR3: TGCGCCAGCAGCTTAGGACAGTCGAACACTGAAGCTTTCTTT.

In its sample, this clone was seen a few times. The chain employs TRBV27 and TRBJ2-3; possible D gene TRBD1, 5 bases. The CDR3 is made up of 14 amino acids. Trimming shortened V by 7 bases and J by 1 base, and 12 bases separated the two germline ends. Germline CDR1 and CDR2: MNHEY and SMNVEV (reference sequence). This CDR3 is CASTREQGTDTQYF. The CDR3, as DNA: TGTGCCAGCACAAGGGAACAGGGCACAGATACGCAGTATTTT.

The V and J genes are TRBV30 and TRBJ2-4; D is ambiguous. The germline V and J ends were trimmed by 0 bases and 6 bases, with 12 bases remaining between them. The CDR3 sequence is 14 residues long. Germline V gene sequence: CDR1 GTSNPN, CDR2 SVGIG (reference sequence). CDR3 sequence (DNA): TGTGCCTGGAGTGTAGAGCGACGCGGAAACATTCAGTACTTC. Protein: CAWSVERRGNIQYF.

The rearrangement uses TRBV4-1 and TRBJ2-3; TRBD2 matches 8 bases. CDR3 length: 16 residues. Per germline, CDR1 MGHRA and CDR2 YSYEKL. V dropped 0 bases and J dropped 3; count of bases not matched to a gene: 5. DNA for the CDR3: TGCGCCAGCAGCCAAGAATTCGGGGGGGCAACAGATACGCAGTATTTT. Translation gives CASSQEFGGATDTQYF.

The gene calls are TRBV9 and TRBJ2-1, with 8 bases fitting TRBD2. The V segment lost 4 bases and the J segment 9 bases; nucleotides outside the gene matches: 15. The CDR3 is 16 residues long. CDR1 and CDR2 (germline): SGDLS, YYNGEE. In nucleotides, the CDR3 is TGTGCCAGCAGCACCAGGACTAGCAGGGGCCGCGGTGAGCAGTTCTTC. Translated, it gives CASSTRTSRGRGEQFF.

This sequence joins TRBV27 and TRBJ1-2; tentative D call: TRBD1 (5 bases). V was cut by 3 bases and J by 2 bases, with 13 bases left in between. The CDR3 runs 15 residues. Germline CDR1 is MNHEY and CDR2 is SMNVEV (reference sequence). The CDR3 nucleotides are TGTGCCAGCAGTTTCGCGGGACTTACAAACTATGGCTACACCTTC. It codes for CASSFAGLTNYGYTF.

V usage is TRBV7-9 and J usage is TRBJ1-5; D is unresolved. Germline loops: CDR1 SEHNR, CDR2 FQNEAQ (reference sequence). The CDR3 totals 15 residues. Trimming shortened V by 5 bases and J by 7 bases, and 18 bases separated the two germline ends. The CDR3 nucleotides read TGTGCCAGCAGCAAGGGCGAGGGAGGATGGCAGCCCCAGCATTTT. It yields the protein CASSKGEGGWQPQHF.

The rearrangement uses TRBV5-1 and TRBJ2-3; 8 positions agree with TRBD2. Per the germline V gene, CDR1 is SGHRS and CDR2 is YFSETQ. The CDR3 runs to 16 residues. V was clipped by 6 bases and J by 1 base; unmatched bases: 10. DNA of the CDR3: TGCGCCAGCACCGCAAGGACTAGCCCTGGCACAGATACGCAGTATTTT. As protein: CASTARTSPGTDTQYF.

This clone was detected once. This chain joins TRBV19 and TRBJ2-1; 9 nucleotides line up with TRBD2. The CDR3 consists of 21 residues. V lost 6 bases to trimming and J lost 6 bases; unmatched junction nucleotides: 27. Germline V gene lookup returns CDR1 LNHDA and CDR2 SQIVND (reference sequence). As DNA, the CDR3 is TGTGCCAGTAGGATAAGGCCCTCCGGGGTAGCGGGAGAAACACATCCCAATGAGCAGTTCTTC. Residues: CASRIRPSGVAGETHPNEQFF.

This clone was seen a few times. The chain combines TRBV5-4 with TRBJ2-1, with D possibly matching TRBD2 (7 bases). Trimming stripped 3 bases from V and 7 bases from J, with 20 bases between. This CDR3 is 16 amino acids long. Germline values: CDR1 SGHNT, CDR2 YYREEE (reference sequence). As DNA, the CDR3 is TGTGCCAGCAGCTGGGGAGGGGGGGAGGGGAGGAATGAGCAGTTCTTC. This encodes CASSWGGGEGRNEQFF.

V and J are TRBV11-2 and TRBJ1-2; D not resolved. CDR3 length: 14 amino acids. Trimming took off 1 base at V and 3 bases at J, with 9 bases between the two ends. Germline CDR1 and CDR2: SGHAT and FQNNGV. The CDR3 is CASSLGQAHYGYTF. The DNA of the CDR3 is TGTGCCAGCAGCTTAGGGCAGGCTCACTATGGCTACACCTTC.

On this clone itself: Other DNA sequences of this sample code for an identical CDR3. The CDR3 coding sequence is TGTGCCTGGAGTGTGGACGGGGGGCCTTGGAATGAGCAGTTCTTC. This translates into CAWSVDGGPWNEQFF. V is TRBV30 and J is TRBJ2-1, with D perhaps matching TRBD2 (7 bases). The ends were cut back, 0 bases at V and 7 bases at J, with 16 bases in the middle. CDR3 length equals 15 residues. Germline V gives CDR1 GTSNPN, CDR2 SVGIG (reference sequence). Together with reference TRBV30 and TRBJ2-1, the CDR3 gives the full variable domain: SQTIHQWPATLVQPVGSPLSLECTVEGTSNPNLYWYRQAAGRGLQLLFYSVGIGQISSEVPQNLSASRPQDRQFILSSKKLLLSDSGFYLCAWSVDGGPWNEQFFGPGTRLTVL.

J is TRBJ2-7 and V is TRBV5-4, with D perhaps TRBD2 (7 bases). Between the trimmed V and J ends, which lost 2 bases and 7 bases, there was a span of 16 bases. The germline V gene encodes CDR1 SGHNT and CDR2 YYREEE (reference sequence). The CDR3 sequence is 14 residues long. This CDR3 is CASSFGGALGEQYF. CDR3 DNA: TGTGCCAGCAGCTTTGGGGGGGCCCTAGGGGAGCAGTACTTC.